The 2 T cell receptor beta chains below were found in one sample sequenced in a study of cytotoxic CD8 clonotypes in ibrutinib-treated CLL. The assay was immunoSEQ multiplex PCR, and TCRdb's table has in-frame clones only and misses some. Of approximately 200,000 clones in the sample, about 72% were seen once. This sample comprised PBMCs, obtained after 24 months of ibrutinib treatment. Receptors were obtained from a human donor with chronic lymphocytic leukemia.

The chain couples TRBV9 to TRBJ1-3, with no clear D. The V gene lost 4 bases and the J gene lost 2 bases, with 19 bases spanning the gap. From germline, CDR1 is SGDLS and CDR2 YYNGEE. This CDR3 has 17 amino acids. This CDR3 is CASSPWNPGATGNTIYF. CDR3 sequence (DNA): TGTGCCAGCAGCCCCTGGAATCCGGGAGCGACTGGAAACACCATATATTTT. The whole variable domain, filled in from reference TRBV9 and TRBJ1-3, reads DSGVTQTPKHLITATGQRVTLRCSPRSGDLSVYWYQQSLDQGLQFLIQYYNGEERAKGNILERFSAQQFPDLHSELNLSSLELGDSALYFCASSPWNPGATGNTIYFGEGSWLTVV.

This rearrangement joins TRBV5-6 to TRBJ2-2; D is possibly TRBD1 (5 bases). Germline-derived CDR1 and CDR2 are SGHDT and YYEEEE. Trimming stripped 0 bases from V and 5 bases from J, with 8 bases between. CDR3 length equals 14 residues. The CDR3 is CASSLVTGTGELFF. CDR3 coding DNA: TGTGCCAGCAGCTTGGTAACAGGAACCGGGGAGCTGTTTTTT.